Given below is one T cell receptor (beta chain) in context. This specimen belongs to a study of blood T cell repertoires in COVID-19. V was clipped by 4 bases and J by 11 bases; unmatched bases: 8. CDR3 size: 14 residues. In germline, CDR1 is SGHRS, CDR2 YFSETQ. Libraries were prepared by immunoSEQ multiplex PCR; TCRdb keeps only in-frame clonotypes and omits some of them. In the table there are approximately 85,000 clones, approximately 90% of which are singletons. Sequenced input: peripheral blood. The gene calls are TRBV5-1 and TRBJ1-6; TRBD1 aligns across 8 bases. The clonotype was recovered from a man aged 45-65 years with acute or convalescent COVID-19. The CDR3 region is CASSPGTGMAPLHF. The CDR3 nucleotides are TGCGCCAGCAGCCCGGGGACAGGAATGGCACCCCTCCACTTT.